The 9 T cell receptor beta chains in this list originate from one sample, sequenced in a study of blood T cells in healthy people across ages. With a J-beta primer mix and a sample-barcoded 5' primer, a second PCR ran 7 to 11 cycles. TCRdb processed the 5' RACE reads anew with MiXCR; each CDR3 protein has one entry. Here the sample spans about 640,000 distinct CDR3 sequences, approximately 50% being singletons. Material: blood. These receptors were taken from a man aged 55 to 70 in good health.

The chain combines TRBV18 with TRBJ2-5; no definite D call. The CDR3 has 14 amino acids. The V end lost 0 bases, the J end lost 1 base, and 6 bases lay between the germline ends. The germline gives CDR1 KGHSH, CDR2 LQKENI. CDR3 bases: TGTGCCAGCTCACCACCGATGTTCCAAGAGACCCAGTACTTC. It codes for CASSPPMFQETQYF.

Of note for this clonotype: This sequence may be a read error, since a much larger clone differs from it by one base. This chain connects TRBV5-1 to TRBJ2-5; D is tentatively TRBD1 or TRBD2 (5 bases each). The assigned J gene may be wrong: the sequence end matches TRBJ2-1 better. The germline CDR1 and CDR2 sequences are SGHRS and YFSETQ. CDR3 length: 16 residues. The CDR3 region has the DNA TGCGCCAGCAGCTTGGCCGTGCAGGGAGATCGAAAGACCCAGTTCTTC. This encodes CASSLAVQGDRKTQFF.

The genes are TRBV5-1 and TRBJ1-1; D remains ambiguous. This CDR3 spans 15 amino acids. Between the trimmed V and J ends, which lost 0 bases and 3 bases, there was a span of 12 bases. Germline-derived CDR1 and CDR2 are SGHRS and YFSETQ. The CDR3 nucleotides are TGCGCCAGCAGCTTGGCCCGGGAGAGGCACACTGAAGCTTTCTTT. Protein: CASSLARERHTEAFF.

This clonotype has more than one count but fewer than ten. The chain carries TRBV29-1 and TRBJ2-3; D is unclear. The V gene lost 2 bases and the J gene lost 3 bases, with 12 bases spanning the gap. The CDR3 sequence is 14 residues long. The germline gives CDR1 SQVTM, CDR2 ANQGSEA. The CDR3 DNA reads as TGCAGCGTTGAATCACGAGGATTTACAGATACGCAGTATTTT. Residues: CSVESRGFTDTQYF.

This chain uses TRBV6-5 with TRBJ1-2; D perhaps matches TRBD1 (5 bases). The CDR3 is made up of 14 amino acids. The ends were cut back, 0 bases at V and 5 bases at J, with 10 bases in the middle. Per the germline V gene, CDR1 is MNHEY and CDR2 is SVGAGI. In nucleotides, the CDR3 is TGTGCCAGCAGTTACTCAGGGGCCCAATATGGCTACACCTTC. It translates to CASSYSGAQYGYTF.

This clonotype was recorded at least ten times. V is TRBV18 and J is TRBJ2-5, with D unclear. The V gene's germline CDR1 is KGHSH and CDR2 LQKENI. The CDR3 is 11 residues long. V dropped 6 bases and J dropped 10 bases, with 12 bases sitting between them. The DNA for the CDR3 is TGTGCCAGCTCCCCGGCGAAGGACCAGTACTTC. Its translation: CASSPAKDQYF.

This clonotype has at least ten counts. V usage is TRBV4-2 and J usage is TRBJ2-1, with a possible D match to TRBD2 (6 bases). The CDR3 is made up of 13 amino acids. The V end lost 0 bases, the J end lost 10 bases, and 10 bases lay between the germline ends. The V gene's germline CDR1 is LGHNA and CDR2 YNFKEQ. CDR3 DNA: TGTGCCAGCAGCCAAGAGGGAGGCGGGGAGCAGTTCTTC. Translated, it gives CASSQEGGGEQFF.

This clonotype occurred once. The CDR3 loop is CASSQVPGRSAQPQHF. The CDR3 DNA reads TGCGCCAGCAGCCAAGTACCAGGTCGATCAGCTCAGCCCCAGCATTTT. The chain combines TRBV4-1 with TRBJ1-5, with D unclear. CDR1 is MGHRA, CDR2 YSYEKL, per germline. The CDR3 is made up of 16 amino acids. V lost 1 base and J lost 6, with 16 bases in between.

The chain couples TRBV10-3 to TRBJ2-4; no firm D call. The better agreement between TRBJ2-7 and the DNA end casts doubt on the J call. The length of the CDR3 is 13 residues. Per the germline V gene, CDR1 is ENHRY and CDR2 is SYGVKD. The CDR3 nucleotides read TGTGCCATCAGTGATGTCAGCCTCTACGAGCAGTACTTC. Protein sequence: CAISDVSLYEQYF.